This T cell receptor (beta chain) is from a study of cytotoxic CD8 clonotypes in ibrutinib-treated CLL. Clones were sequenced by immunoSEQ multiplex PCR, and TCRdb holds only the in-frame ones, with some missing. The sample lists some 200,000 clones; just over 70% were seen once. PBMCs were cryopreserved, and around 1.9 micrograms of genomic DNA from them went into TCR beta libraries. V shed 7 bases and J shed 0 bases, with 13 bases lying between them. The CDR3 totals 14 residues. Germline V lookup: CDR1 MDHEN, CDR2 SYDVKM. The chain combines TRBV28 with TRBJ2-7; D perhaps matches TRBD2 (5 bases). The source is a human donor with chronic lymphocytic leukemia. The material was PBMCs, obtained after 12 months of ibrutinib treatment. The CDR3 nucleotides read TGTGCCAGCACAGTTAGCGATGGCTCCTACGAGCAGTACTTC. Translated: CASTVSDGSYEQYF.